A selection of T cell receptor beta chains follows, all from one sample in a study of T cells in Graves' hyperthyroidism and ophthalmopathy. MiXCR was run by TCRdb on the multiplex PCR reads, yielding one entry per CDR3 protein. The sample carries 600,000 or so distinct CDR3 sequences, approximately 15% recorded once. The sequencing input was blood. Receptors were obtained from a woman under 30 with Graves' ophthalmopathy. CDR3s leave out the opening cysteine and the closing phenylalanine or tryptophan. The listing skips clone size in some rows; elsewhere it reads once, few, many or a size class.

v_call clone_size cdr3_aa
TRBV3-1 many ASSQDRQDNEQY
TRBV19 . ASSATLRGHEQF
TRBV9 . ASSPPVSSGRKGYEQY
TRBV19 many ASSEAGTGKGYT
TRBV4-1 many ASSQAGQGGQPQH
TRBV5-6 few ASRLLAGGRETQY
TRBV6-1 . ASSEPGAGNTEAF
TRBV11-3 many ASSIRDSPNYPNEQF
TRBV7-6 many ASTASGTTSTQY
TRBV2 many ASMAGTDAYEQY
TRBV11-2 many ASSLGFAYEQY
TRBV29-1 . SVEEGTSGSSYEQY
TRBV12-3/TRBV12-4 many ASSPGRRGVLNYGYT
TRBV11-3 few ASSLGKTSGNTGELF
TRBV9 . ASSEGRGDVRNQPQH
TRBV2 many ASSPLGPRETQY
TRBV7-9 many ASSIDREAF
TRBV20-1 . SVPTGSQETQY
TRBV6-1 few ASSGGQGAADTQY
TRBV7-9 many ASSLAAGNQPQH
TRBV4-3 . ASSQGDRGNEQY
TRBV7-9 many ASSSPTGWIVGATEAF
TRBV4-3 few ASSLAPPLSGSSYEQY
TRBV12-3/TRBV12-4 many ASSPPSYWGTEAF
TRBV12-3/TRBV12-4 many ASSWGLALAQY
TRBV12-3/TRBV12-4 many ASGSARAGPWDEQY
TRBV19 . ASSAPPEGRDTQY
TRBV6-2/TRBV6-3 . ASSYGGVASNTEAF
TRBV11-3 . ASKGAGPGTQY
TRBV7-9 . ASSLALHNTEAF
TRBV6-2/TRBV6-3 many ASTTPRGRPEAF
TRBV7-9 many ASSPQGQRNTEAF
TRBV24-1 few ATSGVLASGRGWELF
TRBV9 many ASSVGGVSYEQY
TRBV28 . ASSRAEQF
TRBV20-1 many SASGTGRPVVNQPQH
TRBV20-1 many SASGLAGGRPVREQY
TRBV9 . ASSVGSLAGGDQETQY
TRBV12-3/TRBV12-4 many ASSLGRLTYNEQF
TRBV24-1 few ATSDIQGVDEQF
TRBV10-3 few AISESTSGVQETQY
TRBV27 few ASTGQEDSPLH